This passage covers 21 T cell receptor beta chains from one sample sequenced in a study of T cells in Graves' hyperthyroidism and ophthalmopathy. The investigators amplified TCR beta CDR3 regions from RNA transcripts. When the TCR CDR3 underwent first-round RT-PCR, the HTBI primer set was used. TCRdb re-analysed the multiplex PCR reads in MiXCR, keeping a single row per CDR3 protein. This table holds nearly 750,000 distinct CDR3 sequences, around a third found once. Specimen: blood. The receptors were gathered from a woman between 40 and 55 years old with Graves' hyperthyroidism.

This clonotype was observed a handful of times. As DNA, the CDR3 is TGCAGTGCTAATTCCCCCTGGGCAGGGGGGAATGAGCAGTTCTTC. Translating gives CSANSPWAGGNEQFF. The J gene is TRBJ2-1, the V gene TRBV20-1, with TRBD1 as a possible D gene (7 bases). Between the trimmed V and J ends, which lost 4 bases and 7 bases, there was a span of 20 bases. Germline loops: CDR1 DFQATT, CDR2 SNEGSKA (reference sequence). The CDR3 length is 15 residues.

This clonotype has ten or more counts. At one end the junction does not follow the germline gene, possibly because of a read error. The chain links TRBV19 to TRBJ2-7, with TRBD1 matching 10 bases. This CDR3 has 16 residues. Germline V gene data show CDR1 as LNHDA and CDR2 as SQIVND (reference sequence). The CDR3 DNA sequence: TGTGCCAGTAGTACGTTGGACAGGGGGTCTTCCTTCGAGCAGTACTTC. Amino acid sequence: CASSTLDRGSSFEQYF.

This clonotype was seen many times. V gene TRBV10-3 combines with J gene TRBJ2-2; 10 nucleotides line up with TRBD2. Looked up from germline, CDR1 is ENHRY and CDR2 is SYGVKD. The CDR3 runs to 16 residues. After removal of 0 bases from V and 5 bases from J, the junction contained 3 bases not matched to a gene. The CDR3 sequence is CAISESGLARTGELFF. CDR3 DNA: TGTGCCATCAGTGAGTCGGGACTAGCGAGGACCGGGGAGCTGTTTTTT.

The J gene is TRBJ2-7, the V gene TRBV19; 8 positions match TRBD2. With 5 bases clipped from V and 4 bases from J, the junction kept 13 bases outside the gene matches. Germline assignment: CDR1 LNHDA and CDR2 SQIVND (reference sequence). The CDR3 has 16 residues. DNA of the CDR3: TGTGCCAGTAGTGTGTATTTACGGGGGGGGGTGTACGAGCAGTACTTC. Its translation: CASSVYLRGGVYEQYF. Supplemented by reference TRBV19 and TRBJ2-7, the full variable domain reads DGGITQSPKYLFRKEGQNVTLSCEQNLNHDAMYWYRQDPGQGLRLIYYSQIVNDFQKGDIAEGYSVSREKKESFPLTVTSAQKNPTAFYLCASSVYLRGGVYEQYFGPGTRLTVT.

This clonotype was observed a few times. The junction differs from germline at one of its ends, possibly a read error. The chain employs TRBV10-3 and TRBJ2-6; TRBD1 or TRBD2 may be the D gene (5 bases each). CDR1 is ENHRY, CDR2 SYGVKD, per germline. The CDR3 has 16 amino acids. The CDR3 sequence: CASSFGAASGANVLTF. As DNA, the CDR3 is TGTGCCAGCAGTTTCGGGGCCGCCTCTGGGGCCAACGTCCTGACTTTC.

V is TRBV7-2 and J is TRBJ2-5, with unresolved D. Looked up from germline, CDR1 is SGHTA and CDR2 is FQGNSA. The CDR3 totals 13 residues. V dropped 3 bases and J dropped 6 bases, with 11 bases sitting between them. This CDR3 is CASSFLGEKTQYF. CDR3 bases: TGTGCCAGCAGCTTTCTTGGCGAGAAGACCCAGTACTTC.

This rearrangement joins TRBV2 to TRBJ2-7, with 7 bases fitting TRBD2. Germline CDR1 is SNHLY and CDR2 is FYNNEI. This CDR3 contains 20 residues. Trimming took 5 bases from V and 2 from J; bases not matched to a gene: 24. The CDR3 sequence: CASSYSRSTSIKDSPYEQYF. The CDR3 bases are TGTGCCAGCAGTTACTCCCGTTCGACTAGCATCAAAGATAGCCCCTACGAGCAGTACTTC.

This clonotype was seen once. The chain employs TRBV12-3 or TRBV12-4 and TRBJ2-3, with D unresolved. Trimming pared 5 bases from V and 5 bases from J, leaving 11 bases between. This CDR3 has 13 amino acids. The CDR3 DNA reads as TGTGCCAGCAGTCGGGCCCTTTTAGATACGCAGTATTTT. It specifies CASSRALLDTQYF.

The chain couples TRBV19 to TRBJ1-1, with D maybe TRBD1 (6 bases). The CDR3 spans 16 residues. Germline V gene data show CDR1 as LNHDA and CDR2 as SQIVND (reference sequence). Trimming took 0 bases from V and 3 from J, leaving 14 bases between them. Here the CDR3 DNA reads TGTGCCAGTAGTATAGACGGAAGGGGGTCGCACACTGAAGCTTTCTTT. Its protein is CASSIDGRGSHTEAFF.

Ten or more counts support this clonotype. The chain has TRBV19 and TRBJ1-5, with D unclear. The CDR3 totals 12 residues. Per the germline V gene, CDR1 is LNHDA and CDR2 is SQIVND (reference sequence). Trimming pared 5 bases from V and 4 bases from J, leaving 6 bases between. For the CDR3, the DNA is TGTGCCAGTAGTCCTCAGAATCAGCCCCAGCATTTT. It codes for CASSPQNQPQHF.

The CDR3: CASSIGVRQGGETQYF. As DNA, the CDR3 is TGTGCCAGTAGTATAGGGGTACGGCAGGGCGGGGAGACCCAGTACTTC. The gene calls are TRBV19 and TRBJ2-5, with D possibly called TRBD1 or TRBD2 (5 bases each). V lost 1 base and J 5 bases, leaving 17 bases between the germline ends. The germline gives CDR1 LNHDA, CDR2 SQIVND (reference sequence). The CDR3 consists of 16 residues.

This clonotype was detected ten times or more. V usage is TRBV19 and J usage is TRBJ1-1; D not certain. The V end was cut by 9 bases, the J end by 2 bases, with 10 bases between. The germline V gene encodes CDR1 LNHDA and CDR2 SQIVND (reference sequence). This CDR3 has 12 residues. The CDR3 coding sequence is TGTGCCAGCAGCCGAGCCAACACTGAAGCTTTCTTT. Translated, it gives CASSRANTEAFF.

The V call is TRBV12-3 or TRBV12-4, the J call TRBJ1-2; tentative D call: TRBD1 (5 bases). CDR3 length: 17 amino acids. Deletions cut 5 bases from V and 0 bases from J, with 19 bases between. CDR3 in DNA: TGTGCCAGCAGTCCCCGGGCAGGGCTTAGAGCTAACTATGGCTACACCTTC. Its translation is CASSPRAGLRANYGYTF.

This clonotype was recorded at least ten times. The gene calls are TRBV13 and TRBJ1-1, with a possible D match to TRBD1 (6 bases). The CDR3 is 16 residues long. With 5 bases removed from V and 0 bases from J, the gap between germline ends came to 16 bases. Germline loops: CDR1 PRHDT, CDR2 FYEKMQ (reference sequence). The CDR3 protein is CASSPPLGHLNTEAFF. The CDR3 DNA sequence: TGTGCCAGCAGCCCGCCACTGGGACACCTGAACACTGAAGCTTTCTTT. The complete variable domain, with remaining parts taken from reference TRBV13 and TRBJ1-1, reads AAGVIQSPRHLIKEKRETATLKCYPIPRHDTVYWYQQGPGQDPQFLISFYEKMQSDKGSIPDRFSAQQFSDYHSELNMSSLELGDSALYFCASSPPLGHLNTEAFFGQGTRLTVV.

As concerns this clonotype: A single base separates this from a much larger clone, so it may be a read error. This chain joins TRBV10-3 and TRBJ2-5; D may match TRBD1 or TRBD2 (5 bases each). The CDR3 is 13 amino acids. Trimming took off 6 bases at V and 5 bases at J, with 13 bases between the two ends. CDR1 and CDR2 from the germline V gene are ENHRY and SYGVKD. The CDR3, as DNA: TGTGCCATCAGGGGACCGATCGGGGAGACCCAGTACTTC. It codes for CAIRGPIGETQYF.

This clonotype appeared many times. CDR3 bases: TGTGCCAGCAGCTTGATGGGGGAGAACACTGAAGCTTTCTTT. Its protein is CASSLMGENTEAFF. This chain links TRBV9 with TRBJ1-1; possibly TRBD1 for D (5 bases). Germline CDR1 SGDLS, CDR2 YYNGEE. The CDR3 consists of 14 residues. V lost 4 bases, J lost 1 base, and 11 bases lay in between. Looking up the rest from reference TRBV9 and TRBJ1-1 gives the full variable domain: DSGVTQTPKHLITATGQRVTLRCSPRSGDLSVYWYQQSLDQGLQFLIQYYNGEERAKGNILERFSAQQFPDLHSELNLSSLELGDSALYFCASSLMGENTEAFFGQGTRLTVV.

The chain joins TRBV19 to TRBJ1-5, with a possible D match to TRBD1 (6 bases). Germline V lookup: CDR1 LNHDA, CDR2 SQIVND (reference sequence). This CDR3 spans 14 amino acids. Deletions cut 8 bases from V and 5 bases from J, with 16 bases between. The CDR3 loop is CASSQGARYQPQHF. CDR3 nucleotide sequence: TGTGCCAGTTCACAGGGTGCTCGTTATCAGCCCCAGCATTTT.

The chain links TRBV29-1 to TRBJ1-1; D remains unclear. CDR1 SQVTM and CDR2 ANQGSEA come from the germline V gene. The V end lost 3 bases, the J end lost 6 bases, and 14 bases lay between the germline ends. The CDR3 consists of 13 residues. The CDR3 here is CSVELDRRAEAFF. The CDR3 DNA reads TGCAGCGTTGAGTTAGACCGGAGGGCTGAAGCTTTCTTT.

This clonotype was counted a few times. This chain uses TRBV11-2 with TRBJ1-2, with 7 bases fitting TRBD1. Looked up from germline, CDR1 is SGHAT and CDR2 is FQNNGV. The trim removed 4 bases at V and 8 bases at J, leaving 10 bases unmatched. CDR3 length: 14 amino acids. In DNA form, the CDR3 reads TGTGCCAGCAGCTCCCTCGACAGGGACGGCGGCTACACCTTC. It yields the protein CASSSLDRDGGYTF.

The table lists this clonotype with many counts. The rearrangement uses TRBV7-3 and TRBJ1-2; no clear D. The CDR3 spans 13 residues. Germline CDR1 reads SGHTA; CDR2 reads FQGTGA. Trimming removed 6 bases at V and 7 bases at J, with 15 bases between. The CDR3 DNA is TGTGCCAGCAGTCACAACACTGGAGGTGGCTACACCTTC. This sequence encodes CASSHNTGGGYTF.

The J gene is TRBJ2-7, the V gene TRBV25-1, with D maybe TRBD2 (6 bases). The CDR3 totals 15 residues. V lost 5 bases and J 3 bases, leaving 17 bases between the germline ends. CDR1 and CDR2 (germline): MGHDK, SYGVNS. The CDR3 loop reads CASSKGGGMYYEQYF. As DNA, the CDR3 is TGTGCCAGCAGTAAGGGTGGCGGGATGTACTACGAGCAGTACTTC.